The rows below give T cell receptor beta chains drawn from one sample of a study of T cell responses to AZD1222 COVID-19 vaccine. Sequencing used immunoSEQ multiplex PCR; TCRdb keeps in-frame clones, though not all of them. The sample consists of 100,000 or so clones, about four fifths of them appearing once. The source material was peripheral blood, sampled on day 0 of AZD1222 vaccination. These receptors were collected from an adult in good health. CDR3s include the opening cysteine and the closing phenylalanine or tryptophan. The order of the fields is D gene, J gene, V gene, clone size, CDR3 DNA, CDR3 protein. The D gene is left open where the match is weak. The listing skips clone size in some rows; elsewhere it reads once, few, many or a size class.

>-|TRBJ1-3|TRBV5-1|many
TGCGCCAGCAGCCAAACAGGGAGCTCTGGAAACACCATATATTTT
CASSQTGSSGNTIYF
>-|TRBJ2-7|TRBV5-6|-
TGTGCCAGCAGCAGAAACTACGAGCAGTACTTC
CASSRNYEQYF
>-|TRBJ2-3|TRBV7-9|-
TGTGCCAGCAGCCGAGAGGTCACAGATACGCAGTATTTT
CASSREVTDTQYF
>-|TRBJ2-3|TRBV5-4|-
TGTGCCAGCAGCTTGAAAGGAACAGATACGCAGTATTTT
CASSLKGTDTQYF
>-|TRBJ2-5|TRBV5-1|-
TGCGCCAGCAGCTTGCAGGGAGAAGAGACCCAGTACTTC
CASSLQGEETQYF
>-|TRBJ1-5|TRBV15|-
TGTGCCACCAGCAGAGATGTCGGGAATAATCAGCCCCAGCATTTT
CATSRDVGNNQPQHF
>-|TRBJ1-2|TRBV21-1|-
TGTGCCAGCCGGTCAGGAGGACAGAATGGCTACACCTTC
CASRSGGQNGYTF
>-|TRBJ2-7|TRBV5-1|-
TGCGCCAGCAGCTTTAGGGCAGGGGCAAACTACGAGCAGTACTTC
CASSFRAGANYEQYF
>TRBD2|TRBJ2-5|TRBV4-2|-
TGTGCCAGCAGCCAAGGAGGGGGTAGCGGGGAACCGTACCAAGAGACCCAGTACTTC
CASSQGGGSGEPYQETQYF
>-|TRBJ2-7|TRBV7-2|-
TGTGCCAGCAGCCTCCTCGGGGGACGGTACGAGCAGTACTTC
CASSLLGGRYEQYF
>-|TRBJ1-2|TRBV30|-
TGTGCCTGGAACCAGACTTGGGGCTACACCTTC
CAWNQTWGYTF
>TRBD2|TRBJ2-2|TRBV11-2|-
TGTGCCAGCAGGCTGGCCGGGACTAGGGCACACACCGGGGAGCTGTTTTTT
CASRLAGTRAHTGELFF
>-|TRBJ2-7|TRBV7-2|-
TGTGCCAGCAGCCTCGCCGGGACCGAAACCTACGAGCAGTACTTC
CASSLAGTETYEQYF
>-|TRBJ1-5|TRBV9|few
TGTGCCAGCAGCGTAGACGGCGCCCTTCAGCCCCAGCATTTT
CASSVDGALQPQHF
>-|TRBJ2-7|TRBV7-9|-
TGTGCCAGCAGCAACCGGGGGCGCCCCGAGCAGTACTTC
CASSNRGRPEQYF
>TRBD1|TRBJ2-2|TRBV29-1|-
TGCAGCGTCCGACAGGGGAGTTTCACCGGGGAGCTGTTTTTT
CSVRQGSFTGELFF
>TRBD2|TRBJ2-3|TRBV5-5|-
TGTGCCAGCAGCTTGGCCGGCGGGGGGGAACCCACAGATACGCAGTATTTT
CASSLAGGGEPTDTQYF
>TRBD1|TRBJ2-7|TRBV7-2|-
TGTGCCAGCAGCTTAGTTCCCGGACAGGGGGCCTACGAGCAGTACTTC
CASSLVPGQGAYEQYF
>TRBD1|TRBJ2-3|TRBV6-4|-
TGTGCCAGCAGTGACCTCCCGGACAGGGGCTCAGATACGCAGTATTTT
CASSDLPDRGSDTQYF
>-|TRBJ2-3|TRBV19|-
TGTGCCAGCACCAAGTCCGGGGCTGTTAGGGATACGCAGTATTTT
CASTKSGAVRDTQYF
>-|TRBJ1-2|TRBV6-1|-
TGTGCCAGCAGTGAACGCGGGGCGGCGGGCTACACCTTC
CASSERGAAGYTF
>-|TRBJ1-2|TRBV12-3/TRBV12-4|-
TGTGCCAGCAGCCCTAAAGGGTACTATGGCTACACCTTC
CASSPKGYYGYTF
>-|TRBJ1-2|TRBV5-1|once
TGCGCCAGCAGATCTATCGGGGATGGCTACACCTTC
CASRSIGDGYTF
>-|TRBJ1-2|TRBV2|few
TGTGCCAGCAGTGAAAGGGAGACCTATGGCTACACCTTC
CASSERETYGYTF
>-|TRBJ1-2|TRBV20-1|few
TGCAGTGTGGGGGGTGTTGGCTACACCTTC
CSVGGVGYTF
>-|TRBJ2-3|TRBV18|-
TGTGCCAGCTCACCAACCAGAGACTTTAGGACGCAGTATTTT
CASSPTRDFRTQYF
>-|TRBJ1-1|TRBV18|few
TGTGCCAGCTCGGGCTTAGGGACTGAAGCTTTCTTT
CASSGLGTEAFF
>TRBD1|TRBJ1-2|TRBV20-1|-
TGCAGTGCTAGTGAGACAGGGGGATTGAGTGGCTACACCTTC
CSASETGGLSGYTF
>TRBD2|TRBJ2-3|TRBV5-1|-
TGCGCCAGCAGCTTGGCTAGCGGGGGGACCACAGATACGCAGTATTTT
CASSLASGGTTDTQYF
>-|TRBJ1-3|TRBV11-2|few
TGTGCCAGCAGCCCCGGGCACTCTGGAAACACCATATATTTT
CASSPGHSGNTIYF